This entry describes one T cell receptor beta chain. Its target is unknown. This record belongs to a study of T cell responses to AZD1222 COVID-19 vaccine. Study-level findings and limits: Two doses of AZD1222 preceded a rise in Spike-specific TCR breadth and depth. Sampling captured repertoires only after the peak T cell response. Donors were mostly white British, more females; clonal diversity possibly underestimated. Spike as a whole was targeted by vaccine-associated CD4 TCRs, dominant at 160-218 and 743-854.

Clones were sequenced by immunoSEQ multiplex PCR, and TCRdb holds only the in-frame ones, with some missing. The data contain roughly 120,000 clones, 70% to 90% of them singletons. V was pared by 0 bases and J by 3 bases, with 5 bases between. The length of the CDR3 is 13 residues. Germline V gene data show CDR1 as MGHRA and CDR2 as YSYEKL. Sample: peripheral blood, taken on day 0 of AZD1222 vaccination. The gene calls are TRBV4-1 and TRBJ1-2; weak D call: TRBD1 (5 bases). This clonotype originated in an adult in good health. The CDR3: CASSQEGHYGYTF. DNA for the CDR3: TGCGCCAGCAGCCAAGAGGGACACTATGGCTACACCTTC.